The rows below give T cell receptor beta chains drawn from one sample of a study of blood T cell repertoires in COVID-19. Libraries were prepared by immunoSEQ multiplex PCR; TCRdb keeps only in-frame clonotypes and omits some of them. The sample lists 60,000 to 85,000 clones, approximately 78% occurring once. The sequenced sample consisted of peripheral blood. The receptors come from a human donor in a cohort sampled during active COVID-19. The CDR3 runs from the conserved cysteine through the conserved F or W. Fields, in order: J gene, D gene, V gene, clone size, CDR3 DNA, CDR3 protein. The D gene is left open where the match is weak. Size values are once, few and many counts, or a class for expanded clones, and some rows have none.

TRBJ2-1	-	TRBV6-6	once	TGTGCCAGCCCAACTAGCAACAATGAGCAGTTCTTC	CASPTSNNEQFF
TRBJ2-7	-	TRBV28	-	TGTGCCAGCAGTTTACGGGACGAGCAGTACTTC	CASSLRDEQYF
TRBJ2-1	TRBD2	TRBV5-1	-	TGCGCCAGCAGCTTGGTAACCGGCGGCGGGGGGAACAATGAGCAGTTCTTC	CASSLVTGGGGNNEQFF
TRBJ1-1	-	TRBV28	-	TGTGCCAGCAGGAAACAGGGCCCGAACACTGAAGCTTTCTTT	CASRKQGPNTEAFF
TRBJ2-1	TRBD2	TRBV5-1	-	TGCGCCAGCAGCCGTACCGGGACCTCGCCGGGAGGTGAGCAGTTCTTC	CASSRTGTSPGGEQFF
TRBJ2-1	TRBD2	TRBV7-2	-	TGTGCCAGCAGCTTAGCGTTCAGGCTAGCGGACGGGAGTGAGCAGTTCTTC	CASSLAFRLADGSEQFF
TRBJ2-7	-	TRBV6-6	-	TGTGCCAGCAGCCCAAGGACACCCTACGAGCAGTACTTC	CASSPRTPYEQYF
TRBJ1-1	-	TRBV3-1/TRBV3-2	-	TGTGCCAGCAGTCACAAGGGAGGCAACCGTAACACTGAAGCTTTCTTT	CASSHKGGNRNTEAFF
TRBJ2-7	TRBD1	TRBV7-8	-	TGTGCCAGCAGCTTAACCCCCGGGACAGGGGGCTACGAGCAGTACTTC	CASSLTPGTGGYEQYF
TRBJ1-1	TRBD1	TRBV6-5	-	TGTGCCAGCAAAACAGGGGGCGCGTATACTGAAGCTTTCTTT	CASKTGGAYTEAFF
TRBJ1-2	-	TRBV2	few	TGTGCCAGCAGTGAAAGTGTAGGGGGTCCCTATGGCTACACCTTC	CASSESVGGPYGYTF
TRBJ2-7	TRBD2	TRBV6-1	-	TGTGCCAGCAGTGAAGTCCCCCCCCCTGGACTAGCGGGAGGGCCTTCCTACGAGCAGTACTTC	CASSEVPPPGLAGGPSYEQYF
TRBJ1-3	-	TRBV7-6	-	TGTGCCAGCAGCTTAGACGAGGAATTCAAAGCTGGAAACACCATATATTTT	CASSLDEEFKAGNTIYF
TRBJ1-2	TRBD1	TRBV7-2	-	TGTGCCAGCAGCTCGCCTCTACAGGGGCGTGACTATGGCTACACCTTC	CASSSPLQGRDYGYTF
TRBJ1-1	TRBD1	TRBV6-1	-	TGTGCCAGCAGTGAAGCGCAGGGGGCGCGCACTGAAGCTTTCTTT	CASSEAQGARTEAFF
TRBJ2-2	-	TRBV4-1	few	TGCGCCAGCAGCCAAGAGAGGTCCTTACGCAGCACCGGGGAGCTGTTTTTT	CASSQERSLRSTGELFF
TRBJ2-7	-	TRBV4-1	-	TGCGCCAGCAGCCAACCCCTGAAACGGGGTGAGCAGTACTTC	CASSQPLKRGEQYF